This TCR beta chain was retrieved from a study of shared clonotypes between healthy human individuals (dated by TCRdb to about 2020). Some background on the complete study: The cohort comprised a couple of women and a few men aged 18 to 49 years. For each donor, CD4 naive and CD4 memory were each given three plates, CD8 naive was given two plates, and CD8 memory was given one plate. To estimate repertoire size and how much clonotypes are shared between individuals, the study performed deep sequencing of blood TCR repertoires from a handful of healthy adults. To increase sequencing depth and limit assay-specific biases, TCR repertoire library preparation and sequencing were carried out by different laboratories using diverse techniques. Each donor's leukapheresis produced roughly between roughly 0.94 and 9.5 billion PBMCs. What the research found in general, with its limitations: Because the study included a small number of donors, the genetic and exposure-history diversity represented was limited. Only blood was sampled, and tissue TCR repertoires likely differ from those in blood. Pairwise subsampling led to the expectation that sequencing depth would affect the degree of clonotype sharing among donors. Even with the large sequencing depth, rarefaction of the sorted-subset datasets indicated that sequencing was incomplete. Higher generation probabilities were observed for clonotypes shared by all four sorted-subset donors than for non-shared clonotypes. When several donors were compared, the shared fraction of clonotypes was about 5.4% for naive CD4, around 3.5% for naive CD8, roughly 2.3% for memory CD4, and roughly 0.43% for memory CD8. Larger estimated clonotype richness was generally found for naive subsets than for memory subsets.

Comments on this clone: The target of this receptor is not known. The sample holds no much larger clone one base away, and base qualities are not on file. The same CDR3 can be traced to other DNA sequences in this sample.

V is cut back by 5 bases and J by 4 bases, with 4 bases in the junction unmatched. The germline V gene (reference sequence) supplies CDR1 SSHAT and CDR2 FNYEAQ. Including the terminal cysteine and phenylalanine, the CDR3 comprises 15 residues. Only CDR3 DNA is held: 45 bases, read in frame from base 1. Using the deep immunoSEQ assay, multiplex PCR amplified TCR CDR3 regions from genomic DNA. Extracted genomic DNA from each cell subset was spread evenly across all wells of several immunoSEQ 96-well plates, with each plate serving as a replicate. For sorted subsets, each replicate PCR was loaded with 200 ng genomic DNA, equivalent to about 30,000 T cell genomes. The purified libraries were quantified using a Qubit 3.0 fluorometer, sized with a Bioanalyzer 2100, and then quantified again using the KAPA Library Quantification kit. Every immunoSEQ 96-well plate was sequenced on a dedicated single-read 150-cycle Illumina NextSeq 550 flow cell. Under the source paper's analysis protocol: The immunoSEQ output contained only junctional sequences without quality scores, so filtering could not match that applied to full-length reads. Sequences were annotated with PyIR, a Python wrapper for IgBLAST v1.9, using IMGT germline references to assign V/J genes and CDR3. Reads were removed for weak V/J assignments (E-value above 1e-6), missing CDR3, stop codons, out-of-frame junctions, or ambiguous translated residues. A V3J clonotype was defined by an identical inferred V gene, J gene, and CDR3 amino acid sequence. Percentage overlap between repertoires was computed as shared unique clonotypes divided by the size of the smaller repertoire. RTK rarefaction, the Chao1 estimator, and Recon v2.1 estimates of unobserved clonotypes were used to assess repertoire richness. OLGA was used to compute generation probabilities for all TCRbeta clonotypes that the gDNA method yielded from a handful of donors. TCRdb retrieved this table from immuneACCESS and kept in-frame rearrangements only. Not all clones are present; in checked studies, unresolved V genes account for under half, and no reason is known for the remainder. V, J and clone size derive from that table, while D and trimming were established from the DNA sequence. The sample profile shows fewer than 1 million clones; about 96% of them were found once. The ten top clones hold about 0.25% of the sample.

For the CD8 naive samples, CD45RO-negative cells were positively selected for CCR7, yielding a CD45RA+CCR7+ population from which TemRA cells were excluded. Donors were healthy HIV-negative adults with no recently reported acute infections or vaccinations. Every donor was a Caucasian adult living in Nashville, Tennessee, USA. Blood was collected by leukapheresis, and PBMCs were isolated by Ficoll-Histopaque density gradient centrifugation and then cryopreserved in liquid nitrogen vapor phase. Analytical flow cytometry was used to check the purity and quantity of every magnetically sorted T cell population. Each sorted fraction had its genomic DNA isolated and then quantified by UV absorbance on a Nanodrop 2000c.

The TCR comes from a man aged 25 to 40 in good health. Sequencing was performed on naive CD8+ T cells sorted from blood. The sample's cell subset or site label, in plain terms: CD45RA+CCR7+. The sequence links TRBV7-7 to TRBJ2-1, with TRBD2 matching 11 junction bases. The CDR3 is CASSTGTSGYNEQFF. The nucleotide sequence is TGTGCCAGCAGCACCGGGACTAGCGGATACAATGAGCAGTTCTTC.